There are many counts of the clone carrying this TCR beta chain. Its specificity is not known. In TCRdb, the 5' RACE reads were re-called with MiXCR into one record per CDR3 protein. The table has under 90,000 distinct CDR3 sequences, about 10% seen once. The data were taken from a study of neurological immune-mediated disorders. There are 13 residues in the CDR3. V lost 2 bases and J lost 0, with 4 bases in between. Germline assignment: CDR1 SEHNR and CDR2 FQNEAQ (reference sequence). As for time point: longitudinal time-point 1 (baseline). The unsorted libraries were made from 2 million PBMCs kept at -80 C. Overall study findings and caveats: TCR clonal expansion peaked in HTLV-1-associated myelopathy patients and was lowest in multiple sclerosis patients.

The sequenced material came from PBMCs. The chain joins TRBV7-9 to TRBJ1-1; D unresolved. The source is a man aged 30-40 years in good health. The CDR3 region is CASSLMMNTEAFF. In DNA form, the CDR3 reads TGTGCCAGCAGCTTAATGATGAACACTGAAGCTTTCTTT.